The T cell receptor beta chain described here comes from a study of T cells in Graves' hyperthyroidism and ophthalmopathy. The TCR beta CDR3 regions underwent amplification using RNA transcripts as the source. When the TCR CDR3 underwent first-round RT-PCR, the HTBI primer set was used. In TCRdb, the multiplex PCR reads were re-called with MiXCR into one record per CDR3 protein. The table shows around 690,000 distinct CDR3 sequences, with roughly a sixth occurring only once. Note on this clonotype: Its antigen is still unknown.

Trimming stripped 3 bases from V and 2 bases from J, with 13 bases between. Germline V lookup: CDR1 SQVTM, CDR2 ANQGSEA. This CDR3 comprises 14 residues. Over 18 months, lack of ophthalmopathy progression marked Graves' hyperthyroidism as stable. The study excluded patients with uncontrolled infection, other autoimmune disease, pregnancy or lactation. In making diagnoses, clinical symptoms, serum thyroxine and TRAb, thyroid ultrasound and orbital computed tomography were all used. Study-wide results and caveats: In validation, the model predicted ophthalmopathy. These predictions came a median about 6.2 months before onset.

This chain joins TRBV29-1 and TRBJ1-1; no definite D call. Sequenced: blood. This TCR was recovered from a man aged 50-60 years with Graves' hyperthyroidism. CDR3 bases: TGCAGCGTTGAGGCCGAACTCCTAAACACTGAAGCTTTCTTT. Translating it yields CSVEAELLNTEAFF.